The T cell receptor (beta chain) under discussion was sequenced for a study of T cell repertoires and HLA-DP antigens. The PCR primers covered 54 TRBV and 13 TRBJ segments. Sequencing was performed with immunoSEQ multiplex PCR; in TCRdb, only in-frame clones are kept and a portion is missing. The top ten clones hold 1.6% of a sample with roughly 70,000 clones, around 80% of them seen once. The CDR3 covers 12 residues. The ends were cut back, 4 bases at V and 4 bases at J, with 5 bases in the middle. Germline V gene lookup returns CDR1 LNHDA and CDR2 SQIVND (reference sequence). On this clone: The target antigen is unknown. Different DNA sequences within this sample yield the same CDR3.

This receptor was obtained from a man aged 55-75 years in good health and CMV-seronegative. The sequenced sample was CD4+ T cells from PBMCs. This chain uses TRBV19 with TRBJ1-3; D not certain. CDR3 in DNA: TGTGCCAGTAGTACCTCGGGAAACACCATATATTTT. Translated: CASSTSGNTIYF. Variable domain in full (rest from reference TRBV19 and TRBJ1-3): DGGITQSPKYLFRKEGQNVTLSCEQNLNHDAMYWYRQDPGQGLRLIYYSQIVNDFQKGDIAEGYSVSREKKESFPLTVTSAQKNPTAFYLCASSTSGNTIYFGEGSWLTVV.